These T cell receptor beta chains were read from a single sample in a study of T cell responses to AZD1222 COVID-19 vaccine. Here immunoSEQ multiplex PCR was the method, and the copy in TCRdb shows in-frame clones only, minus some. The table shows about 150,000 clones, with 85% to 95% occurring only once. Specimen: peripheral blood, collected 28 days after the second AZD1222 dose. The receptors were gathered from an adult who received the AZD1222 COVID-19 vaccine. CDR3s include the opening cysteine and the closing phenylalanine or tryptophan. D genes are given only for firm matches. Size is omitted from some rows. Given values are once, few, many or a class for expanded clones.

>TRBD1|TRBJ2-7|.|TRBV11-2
TGTGCCAGCAGCTCACCACGGGACAGCTCCTACGAGCAGTACTTC
CASSSPRDSSYEQYF
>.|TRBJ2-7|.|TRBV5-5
TGTGCCAGCAGCTTGGTTGGGGCAAGCGAGCAGTACTTC
CASSLVGASEQYF
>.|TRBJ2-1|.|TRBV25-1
TGTGCCAGCAGTGCTGGGACGGCGGGAACCTACAATGAGCAGTTCTTC
CASSAGTAGTYNEQFF
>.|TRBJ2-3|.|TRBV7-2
TGTGCCAGCAGCTTAGTCCCTAGTCCCACTAGCACAGATACGCAGTATTTT
CASSLVPSPTSTDTQYF
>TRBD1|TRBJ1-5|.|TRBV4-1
TGCGCCAGCAGTGCCGCCGGGACAGGGGGACAGCCCCAGCATTTT
CASSAAGTGGQPQHF
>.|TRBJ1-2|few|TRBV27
TGTGCCAGCAGTTTTGGACAGTTTTATGGCTACACCTTC
CASSFGQFYGYTF
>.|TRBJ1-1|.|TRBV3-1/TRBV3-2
TGTGCCAGCGGCCAGGGTGGCACTGAAGCTTTCTTT
CASGQGGTEAFF
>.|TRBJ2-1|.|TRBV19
TGTGCCAGTAGTATCGTCGGGACCTACAATGAGCAGTTCTTC
CASSIVGTYNEQFF
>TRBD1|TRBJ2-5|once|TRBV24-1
TGTGCCACCAGTGAGCGTGACAGGGGCCAAGAGACCCAGTACTTC
CATSERDRGQETQYF
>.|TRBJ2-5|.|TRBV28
TGTGCCAGCAGTTTAGGGGGTCAAGAGACCCAGTACTTC
CASSLGGQETQYF
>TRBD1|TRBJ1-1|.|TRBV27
TGTGCCAGCAGTCCGCGAACAGGGGGCGGCGGAGCTTTCTTT
CASSPRTGGGGAFF
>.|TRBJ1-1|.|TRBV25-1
TGTGCCAGCAGTGAGAACACTGAAGCTTTCTTT
CASSENTEAFF
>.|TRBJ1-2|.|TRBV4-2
TGTGCCAGCAGCCAAGAGGGTGGTCGGGTTGGCTACACCTTC
CASSQEGGRVGYTF
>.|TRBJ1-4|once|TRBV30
TGTGCCTGGACCTCTTGGCCCTTAGGATCCAATGAAAAACTGTTTTTT
CAWTSWPLGSNEKLFF
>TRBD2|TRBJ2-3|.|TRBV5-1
TGCGCCAGCAGCGCGTCTGGGACTAGCGGTTCAGGTACGCAGTATTTT
CASSASGTSGSGTQYF
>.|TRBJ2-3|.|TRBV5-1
TGCGCCAGCAGCTCGATAAGGGATACGCAGTATTTT
CASSSIRDTQYF
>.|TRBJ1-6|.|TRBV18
TGTGCCAGCTCACCATACAGGGAGGGGAATTCACCCCTCCACTTT
CASSPYREGNSPLHF
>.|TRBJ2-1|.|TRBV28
TGTGCCAGCAGTTTAATGAACGGGATGATCTCCTACAATGAGCAGTTCTTC
CASSLMNGMISYNEQFF
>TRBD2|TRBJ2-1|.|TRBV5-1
TGCGCCAGCAGCGGGGGGAGCGGGGGAAAGAACAATGAGCAGTTCTTC
CASSGGSGGKNNEQFF
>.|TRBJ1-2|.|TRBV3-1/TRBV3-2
TGTGCCAGCAGCCAAGAGGCCGGGGCCGGCTACACCTTC
CASSQEAGAGYTF